Sequencing of this T cell receptor (beta chain) was carried out in a study of OX40 agonist ivuxolimab in advanced cancers. Across the study: Patients were dosed with the agonistic anti-OX40 (CD134) antibody ivuxolimab. Three dose-escalation patients had partial responses: one with hepatocellular carcinoma and two with cutaneous melanoma.

Assay used: immunoSEQ multiplex PCR; TCRdb lists only in-frame clones, some missing. The data show around 82,000 clones, less than 90% seen once. For this clone: Its target is unknown.

Study conclusions and caveats: Relative to CD4+ cells, CD8+ T cells on average had more expanded clones. Both CD4+ and CD8+ T cell populations in blood had undergone clonal expansion by week 6 at 0.1 to 3.0 mg/kg.

Germline CDR1 reads MGHRA; CDR2 reads YSYEKL. This CDR3 spans 12 amino acids. V shed 2 bases and J shed 9 bases, with 8 bases lying between them. The sample consisted of CD4+ or CD8+ T cells sorted from blood, taken in a trial of the OX40 agonist ivuxolimab. This TCR was sampled from an adult with an advanced solid tumor such as melanoma, head and neck, liver or kidney cancer. The genes are TRBV4-1 and TRBJ2-1; no clear D gene. The CDR3 region is CASSQFSGEQFF. CDR3 coding DNA: TGCGCCAGCAGCCAATTTTCGGGTGAGCAGTTCTTC.